The rows below give T cell receptor beta chains drawn from one sample of a study of early T cells in non-severe SARS-CoV-2 infection. Each CDR3 protein is one row after TCRdb ran MiXCR on the 5' RACE reads. The table includes some 55,000 distinct CDR3 sequences, over 9.5% detected once. Sequencing was performed on whole blood. These receptors were taken from an adult who was a healthcare worker with PCR-confirmed SARS-CoV-2 infection or an uninfected control (not recorded which). The CDR3 runs from the conserved cysteine through the conserved F or W. A D gene is named only where the DNA matches it firmly. Rows may omit the clone size; those that give it use once, few, many or a size class.

14	TRBV27	TRBJ1-6	many	.	TGTGCCAGCACCTTGGACCCCTATAATTCACCCCTCCACTTT	CASTLDPYNSPLHF
15	TRBV20-1	TRBJ2-2	many	.	TGCAGTGCTAGCCCGGCGGGACCGAACACCGGGGAGCTGTTTTTT	CSASPAGPNTGELFF
15	TRBV7-9	TRBJ2-7	.	TRBD1	TGTGCCAGCAGCACCAACCGGGACAGCAAGCACGAGCAGTACTTC	CASSTNRDSKHEQYF
14	TRBV7-9	TRBJ1-2	many	.	TGTGCCAGCAGCTTAGATCTTAACAACTATGGCTACACCTTC	CASSLDLNNYGYTF
12	TRBV5-6	TRBJ2-7	.	.	TGTGCCAGTACGGGGGTGGCCTACGAGCAGTACTTC	CASTGVAYEQYF
15	TRBV28	TRBJ2-7	many	.	TGTGCCAGCAGTCCCTGGACAGAAGCCCCCTACGAGCAGTACTTC	CASSPWTEAPYEQYF
15	TRBV6-1	TRBJ2-7	few	.	TGTGCCAGCAGTGAGTTAGGTCAGGGGAAGTACGAGCAGTACTTC	CASSELGQGKYEQYF
13	TRBV14	TRBJ2-2	.	.	TGTGCCAGCAGTTCACAGGGTGCTGGGGAGCTGTTTTTT	CASSSQGAGELFF
15	TRBV6-2/TRBV6-3	TRBJ2-3	.	TRBD2	TGTGCCAGCAGGGGAACTAGCGGGAGACGAGATACGCAGTATTTT	CASRGTSGRRDTQYF
16	TRBV20-1	TRBJ1-1	.	.	TGCAGTGCTCTCCGGGGCAGTTCTACATTAGGGACTGAAGCTTTCTTT	CSALRGSSTLGTEAFF
20	TRBV27	TRBJ2-3	few	TRBD2	TGTGCCAGCAGTCTCCCGGGACTAGCGGGAGGATCGTGGTCGACAGATACGCAGTATTTT	CASSLPGLAGGSWSTDTQYF
15	TRBV18	TRBJ1-1	many	.	TGTGCCAGCTCACCACCGGGGGGCGCGTACACTGAAGCTTTCTTT	CASSPPGGAYTEAFF
16	TRBV5-1	TRBJ1-5	.	.	TGCGCCAGCAAATTCAGGGAAAGGTATAGCAATCAGCCCCAGCATTTT	CASKFRERYSNQPQHF
17	TRBV11-2	TRBJ2-2	many	TRBD1	TGTGCCAGCAGCCTGATAACAGGGGAAGGGAACACCGGGGAGCTGTTTTTT	CASSLITGEGNTGELFF
16	TRBV4-1	TRBJ1-5	many	.	TGCGCCAGCAGCCAAGGGCCGGGAATTGGCAATCAGCCCCAGCATTTT	CASSQGPGIGNQPQHF
14	TRBV30	TRBJ1-2	many	.	TGTGCCTCTGGAGTTACGGACCTCATAAAGAGCTACACCTTC	CASGVTDLIKSYTF
15	TRBV13	TRBJ2-7	.	TRBD1	TGTGCCAGCAGCCCCGAGGACAGGAGGACCTACGAGCAGTACTTC	CASSPEDRRTYEQYF
15	TRBV28	TRBJ2-7	.	.	TGTGCCAGCAGTCCCGGGGGTCTGGTGTCCTACGAGCAGTACTTC	CASSPGGLVSYEQYF
15	TRBV11-1	TRBJ2-6	many	.	TGTGCCAGCAGCTTATCCCGGTCTGGGGCCAACGTCCTGACTTTC	CASSLSRSGANVLTF
12	TRBV18	TRBJ1-1	.	.	TGTGCCAGCTCGTACAGGAACACTGAAGCTTTCTTT	CASSYRNTEAFF
14	TRBV18	TRBJ1-1	.	.	TGTGCCAGCTCACCACTCACTACCAACACTGAAGCTTTCTTT	CASSPLTTNTEAFF
13	TRBV21-1	TRBJ2-7	many	.	TGTGCCAATGGGACTAGCGGGAACTACGAGCAGTACTTC	CANGTSGNYEQYF
22	TRBV25-1	TRBJ2-4	many	.	TGTGCCAGCAGTGAACCCACCCGGGACACGGTGGACTTTGACTTAGCCAAAAACATTCAGTACTTC	CASSEPTRDTVDFDLAKNIQYF
15	TRBV11-3	TRBJ2-4	few	TRBD2	TGTGCCAGCAGCTTAGAGGGAGGGTATAATAACATTCAGTACTTC	CASSLEGGYNNIQYF
12	TRBV27	TRBJ1-5	many	.	TGTGCCAGCAGGTACGGCAATCAGCCCCAGCATTTT	CASRYGNQPQHF
13	TRBV5-6	TRBJ1-2	many	.	TGTGCCAGCAGCCCGGACAGCAGATATGGCTACACCTTC	CASSPDSRYGYTF
14	TRBV3-1	TRBJ1-6	.	.	TGTGCCAGCAGTCCTGAGACAAGACATTCACCCCTCCACTTT	CASSPETRHSPLHF
16	TRBV6-6	TRBJ2-5	many	.	TGTGCCAGCAGTAACGGGGGACAAATCCGTTCTGAGACCCAGTACTTC	CASSNGGQIRSETQYF
15	TRBV9	TRBJ1-3	.	.	TGTGCCAGCAGCGTAGAAGGGGGGAAGGTAGACACCATATATTTT	CASSVEGGKVDTIYF
18	TRBV2	TRBJ2-5	many	TRBD2	TGTGCCAGCAGGCGCAGGATGACTAGCGGGGGATTCCAAGAGACCCAGTACTTC	CASRRRMTSGGFQETQYF
12	TRBV28	TRBJ1-5	many	.	TGTGCCAGCACCTGGGGAACTCAGCCCCAGCATTTT	CASTWGTQPQHF
17	TRBV6-5	TRBJ2-4	.	TRBD1	TGTGCCAGCAGCATTCATTCCGGGGGACAGGGGTCATGCATTCAGTACTTC	CASSIHSGGQGSCIQYF
14	TRBV12-3/TRBV12-4	TRBJ2-2	few	.	TGTGCCAGCAGTCTACACGCCTTCACCGGGGAGCTGTTTTTT	CASSLHAFTGELFF
17	TRBV6-1	TRBJ2-3	.	TRBD2	TGTGCCAGCAGTTCCCACGGGACTAGCGACACCACAGATACGCAGTATTTT	CASSSHGTSDTTDTQYF
13	TRBV5-4	TRBJ1-4	.	.	TGTGCCAGCAGCCCAACGACGAATGAAAAACTGTTTTTT	CASSPTTNEKLFF
13	TRBV18	TRBJ2-7	many	TRBD1	TGTGCCAGCTCAGCAGGGACAGGGTACGAGCAGTACTTC	CASSAGTGYEQYF
15	TRBV10-3	TRBJ1-6	many	.	TGTGCCATCAGCGAACAGGGAATCGATAATTCACCCCTCCACTTT	CAISEQGIDNSPLHF
14	TRBV11-2	TRBJ2-7	many	TRBD1	TGTGCCAGCAGCAGGGACAGCGGAACCTACGAGCAGTACTTC	CASSRDSGTYEQYF
16	TRBV12-5	TRBJ2-5	many	TRBD1	TGTGCTAGTGGTTTGGTAATTAACAGGGGGCTAGAGACCCAGTACTTC	CASGLVINRGLETQYF
18	TRBV20-1	TRBJ2-5	many	TRBD2	TGCAGTGCTAGAGATTACGCGGCTAGCGGGGGGGCGTTTCAGACCCAGTACTTC	CSARDYAASGGAFQTQYF